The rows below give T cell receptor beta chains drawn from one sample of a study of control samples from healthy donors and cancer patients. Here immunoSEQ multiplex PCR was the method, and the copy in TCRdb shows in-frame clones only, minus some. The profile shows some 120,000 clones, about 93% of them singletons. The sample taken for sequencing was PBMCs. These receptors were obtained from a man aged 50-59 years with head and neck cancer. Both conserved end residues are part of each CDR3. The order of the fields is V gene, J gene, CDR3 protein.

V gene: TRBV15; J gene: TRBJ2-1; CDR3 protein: CATSRGGLAGAGEQFF
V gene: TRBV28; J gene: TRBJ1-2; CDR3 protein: CASSPTGGYGYTF
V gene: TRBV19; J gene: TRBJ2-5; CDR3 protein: CASSMGLQETQYF
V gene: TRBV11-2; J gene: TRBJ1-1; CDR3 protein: CASETGTGEAFF
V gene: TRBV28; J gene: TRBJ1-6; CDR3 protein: CASSWSGTENSPLHF
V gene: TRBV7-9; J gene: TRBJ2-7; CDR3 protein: CASSLYRAPYEQYF
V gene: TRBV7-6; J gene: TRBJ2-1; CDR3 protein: CASSLRLAGGSSYNEQFF
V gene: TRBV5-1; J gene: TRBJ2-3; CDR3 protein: CASSWGSDTQYF
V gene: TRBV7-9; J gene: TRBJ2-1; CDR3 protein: CASSLGWVGEQFF
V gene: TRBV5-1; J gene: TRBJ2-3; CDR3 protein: CASSLEGPEADTQYF
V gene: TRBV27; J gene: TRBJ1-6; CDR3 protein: CASSFGTGPFDNSPLHF
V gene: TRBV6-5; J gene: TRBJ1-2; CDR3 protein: CASRRPGQANYGYTF
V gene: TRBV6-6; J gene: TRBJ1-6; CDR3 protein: CASRDDRAGYSPLHF
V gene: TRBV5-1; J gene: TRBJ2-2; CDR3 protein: CASNAGTNTGELFF
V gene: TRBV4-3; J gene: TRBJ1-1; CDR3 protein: CASSQDAGRRIMNTEAFF
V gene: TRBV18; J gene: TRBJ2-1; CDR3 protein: CASSPSSGGVNEQFF
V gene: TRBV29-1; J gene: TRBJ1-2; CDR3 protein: CSVELQGGNYGYTF
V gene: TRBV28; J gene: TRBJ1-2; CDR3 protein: CASSFMAAKGYTF
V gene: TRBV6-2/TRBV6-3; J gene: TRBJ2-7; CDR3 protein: CASSYSTPSYEQYF
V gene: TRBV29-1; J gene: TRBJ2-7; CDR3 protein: CSAGRDSYEQYF
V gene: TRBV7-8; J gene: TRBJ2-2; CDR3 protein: CASSRPDREAGELFF
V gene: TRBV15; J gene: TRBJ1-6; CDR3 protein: CATSRVSNSPLHF
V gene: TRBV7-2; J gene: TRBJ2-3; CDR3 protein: CASSLAGGPSQTDTQYF
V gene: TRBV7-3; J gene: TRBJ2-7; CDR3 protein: CASSPGGSTGEQYF
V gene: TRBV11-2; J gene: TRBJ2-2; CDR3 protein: CASSSRRNTGELFF
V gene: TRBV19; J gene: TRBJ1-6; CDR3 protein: CASWGGGAGRRSLHF
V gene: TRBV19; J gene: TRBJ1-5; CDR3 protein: CASIIRGYSNQPQHF
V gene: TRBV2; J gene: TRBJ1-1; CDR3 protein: CASRGGVEAFF
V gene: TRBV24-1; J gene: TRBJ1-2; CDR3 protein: CATSDPGRGYGYTF